This T cell receptor beta chain was observed in a study of cytomegalovirus exposure and HLA in healthy donors. The PCR was carried out with 60 Vbeta primers and 13 Jbeta primers. This table comes from immunoSEQ multiplex PCR, and its TCRdb copy is limited to in-frame clones, with some not included. In total, the table holds 20,000 or so clones. V was clipped by 1 base and J by 6 bases; unmatched bases: 3. The CDR3 runs to 14 residues. Germline V gene lookup returns CDR1 MGHRA and CDR2 YSYEKL. This TCR came from a man aged 55 to 69 in good health and CMV-seropositive. The sequencing input was PBMCs. This chain connects TRBV4-1 to TRBJ2-1; 7 bases are a match to TRBD2. CDR3 coding DNA: TGCGCCAGCAGCCAAGGGCGGGAGCTCAATGAGCAGTTCTTC. This sequence encodes CASSQGRELNEQFF.